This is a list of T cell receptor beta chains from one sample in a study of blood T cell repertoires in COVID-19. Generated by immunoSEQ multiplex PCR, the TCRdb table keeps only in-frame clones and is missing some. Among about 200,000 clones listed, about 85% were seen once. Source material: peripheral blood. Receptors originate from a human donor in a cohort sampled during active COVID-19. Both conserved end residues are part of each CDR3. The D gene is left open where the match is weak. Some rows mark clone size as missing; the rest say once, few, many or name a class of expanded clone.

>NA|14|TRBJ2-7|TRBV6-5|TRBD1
CASSPTGFPYEQYF
TGTGCCAGCAGTCCGACAGGGTTTCCCTACGAGCAGTACTTC
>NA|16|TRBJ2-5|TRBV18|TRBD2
CASSPAERGAGETQYF
TGTGCCAGCTCACCGGCGGAGCGGGGGGCTGGAGAGACCCAGTACTTC
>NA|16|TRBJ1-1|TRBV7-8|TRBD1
CASSLYRDRGNTEAFF
TGTGCCAGCAGCCTCTACCGGGACAGGGGGAACACTGAAGCTTTCTTT
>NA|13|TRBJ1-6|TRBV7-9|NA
CASSKVADSPLHF
TGTGCCAGCAGCAAAGTGGCGGATTCACCCCTCCACTTT
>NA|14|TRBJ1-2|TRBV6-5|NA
CASTVGRAGYGYTF
TGTGCCAGCACGGTAGGGCGAGCGGGCTATGGCTACACCTTC
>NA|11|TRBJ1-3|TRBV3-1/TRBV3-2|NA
CASSQGATIYF
TGTGCCAGCAGCCAAGGGGCCACCATATATTTT
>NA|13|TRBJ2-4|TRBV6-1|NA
CASSEARWGDRYF
TGTGCCAGCAGTGAAGCGCGTTGGGGTGACAGGTACTTC
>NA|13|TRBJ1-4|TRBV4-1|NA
CASSQGQGEKLFF
TGCGCCAGCAGCCAGGGACAAGGTGAAAAACTGTTTTTT
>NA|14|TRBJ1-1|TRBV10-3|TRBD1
CAIRETGRNTEAFF
TGTGCCATCAGAGAGACAGGGAGGAACACTGAAGCTTTCTTT
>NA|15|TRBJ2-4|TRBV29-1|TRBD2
CSVEGAGIAKNIQYF
TGCAGCGTTGAAGGAGCGGGAATAGCCAAAAACATTCAGTACTTC
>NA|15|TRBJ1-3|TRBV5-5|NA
CASSLDRVSGNTIYF
TGTGCCAGCAGCTTGGACAGGGTATCTGGAAACACCATATATTTT
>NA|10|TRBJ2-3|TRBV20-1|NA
CSASPGQQYF
TGCAGTGCCAGTCCGGGACAGCAGTATTTT
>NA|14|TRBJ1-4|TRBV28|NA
CASSFAGVNEKLFF
TGTGCCAGCAGTTTTGCCGGGGTTAATGAAAAACTGTTTTTT
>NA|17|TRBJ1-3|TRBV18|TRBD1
CASSPGQLTSSGNTIYF
TGTGCCAGCTCTCCGGGACAGCTTACGAGCTCTGGAAACACCATATATTTT
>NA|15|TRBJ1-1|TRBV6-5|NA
CASFPPGRPNTEAFF
TGTGCCAGCTTCCCCCCAGGGCGGCCGAACACTGAAGCTTTCTTT
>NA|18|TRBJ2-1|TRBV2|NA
CASSLRGRVEYSMDEQFF
TGTGCCAGCAGTCTTAGGGGCAGGGTAGAATATAGTATGGATGAGCAGTTCTTC
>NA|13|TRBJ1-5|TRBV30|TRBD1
CAWSVQGNQPQHF
TGTGCCTGGAGTGTACAGGGGAATCAGCCCCAGCATTTT
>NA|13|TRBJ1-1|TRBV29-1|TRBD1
CSLRQGFSTEAFF
TGCAGCCTCAGACAGGGCTTCTCAACTGAAGCTTTCTTT
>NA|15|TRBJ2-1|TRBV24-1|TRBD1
CATSDRQGPNNEQFF
TGTGCCACCAGTGATCGACAGGGCCCGAACAATGAGCAGTTCTTC
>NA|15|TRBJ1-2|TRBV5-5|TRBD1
CASSLVPGGSYGYTF
TGTGCCAGCAGCTTGGTCCCAGGGGGTTCCTATGGCTACACCTTC
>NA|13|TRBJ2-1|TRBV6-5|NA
CASSSYFNNEQFF
TGTGCCAGCAGTTCATACTTTAACAATGAGCAGTTCTTC
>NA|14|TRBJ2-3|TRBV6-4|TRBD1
CASRRDRAADTQYF
TGTGCCAGCAGGCGGGACAGGGCGGCAGATACGCAGTATTTT
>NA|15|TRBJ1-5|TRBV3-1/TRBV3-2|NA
CASSRGPTPKQPQHF
TGTGCCAGCAGCCGAGGGCCAACCCCGAAGCAGCCCCAGCATTTT
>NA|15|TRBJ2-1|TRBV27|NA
CASSHPQGRTNEQFF
TGTGCCAGCAGTCACCCCCAGGGCAGGACGAATGAGCAGTTCTTC
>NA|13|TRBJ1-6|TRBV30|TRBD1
CAWRQGTLSPLHF
TGTGCCTGGAGACAGGGGACGCTTTCACCCCTCCACTTT
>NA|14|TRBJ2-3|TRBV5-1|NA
CASSPDSLENTQYF
TGCGCCAGCAGCCCGGACAGCCTGGAAAATACGCAGTATTTT
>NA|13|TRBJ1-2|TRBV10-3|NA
CAISERRDYGYTF
TGTGCCATCAGTGAAAGGAGAGACTATGGCTACACCTTC
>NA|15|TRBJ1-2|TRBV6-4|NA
CASSPHITGLYGYTF
TGTGCCAGCAGTCCACATATTACGGGTTTATATGGCTACACCTTC
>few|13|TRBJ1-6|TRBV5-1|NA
CACGERYNSPLHF
TGCGCCTGCGGGGAGAGGTATAATTCACCCCTCCACTTT
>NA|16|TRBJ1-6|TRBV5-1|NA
CASRLSLSSYNSPLHF
TGCGCCAGCAGACTTTCGCTGAGCTCCTATAATTCACCCCTCCACTTT
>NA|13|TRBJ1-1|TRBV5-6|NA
CASSPRLGAEAFF
TGTGCCAGCAGCCCTAGACTAGGCGCTGAAGCTTTCTTT
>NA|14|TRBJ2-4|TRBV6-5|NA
CASRSPRGLNIQYF
TGTGCCAGCAGGTCTCCCAGGGGTTTAAACATTCAGTACTTC
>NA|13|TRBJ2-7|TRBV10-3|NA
CAITSPSGYEQYF
TGTGCCATCACCTCCCCGAGCGGCTACGAGCAGTACTTC
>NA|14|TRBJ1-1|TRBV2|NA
CASSVGGLGTEAFF
TGTGCCAGCAGTGTCGGGGGTCTAGGAACTGAAGCTTTCTTT
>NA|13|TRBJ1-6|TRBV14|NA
CASSQARASPLHF
TGTGCCAGCAGCCAAGCCAGGGCTTCACCCCTCCACTTT
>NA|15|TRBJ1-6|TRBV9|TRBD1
CASRRGPRDNSPLHF
TGTGCCAGCAGGAGGGGGCCGCGGGATAATTCACCCCTCCACTTT
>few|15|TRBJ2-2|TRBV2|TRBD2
CASRRAGVVAGELFF
TGTGCCAGCAGGAGAGCGGGAGTGGTCGCCGGGGAGCTGTTTTTT
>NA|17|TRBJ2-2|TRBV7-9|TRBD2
CASSGWAGGQDTGELFF
TGTGCCAGCAGCGGCTGGGCGGGAGGGCAGGACACCGGGGAGCTGTTTTTT
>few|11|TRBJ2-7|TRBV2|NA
CASSSGFEQYF
TGTGCCAGCAGTTCAGGGTTCGAGCAGTACTTC
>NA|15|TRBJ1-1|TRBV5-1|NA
CASTLPGHANTEAFF
TGCGCCAGCACCCTACCCGGACACGCGAACACTGAAGCTTTCTTT
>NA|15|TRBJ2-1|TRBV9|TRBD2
CASSYLLAGNNEQFF
TGTGCCAGCAGCTATTTACTAGCGGGCAACAATGAGCAGTTCTTC
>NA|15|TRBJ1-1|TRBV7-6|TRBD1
CASSATTGGRTEAFF
TGTGCCAGCAGCGCCACGACAGGGGGCAGGACTGAAGCTTTCTTT
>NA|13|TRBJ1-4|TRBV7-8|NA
CASSLGAFEKLFF
TGTGCCAGCAGCTTGGGGGCTTTTGAAAAACTGTTTTTT
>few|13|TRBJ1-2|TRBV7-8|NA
CASSTGGAGGYTF
TGTGCCAGCAGCACGGGGGGGGCAGGGGGCTACACCTTC
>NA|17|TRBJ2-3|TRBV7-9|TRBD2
CASSLGTSGGYTDTQYF
TGTGCCAGCAGCTTAGGGACTAGCGGGGGGTACACAGATACGCAGTATTTT
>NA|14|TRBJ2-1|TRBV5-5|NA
CASSLVGAYNEQFF
TGTGCCAGCAGCTTGGTGGGGGCTTACAATGAGCAGTTCTTC
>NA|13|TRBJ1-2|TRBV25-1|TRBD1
CASSLDRAYGYTF
TGTGCCAGCAGTTTGGACAGGGCATATGGCTACACCTTC
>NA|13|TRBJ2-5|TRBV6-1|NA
CASSEVGAWTQYF
TGTGCCAGCAGTGAAGTGGGAGCGTGGACCCAGTACTTC
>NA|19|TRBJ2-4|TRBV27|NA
CASSPGLGYLALAKNIQYF
TGTGCCAGCAGTCCAGGGTTGGGCTATCTTGCACTAGCCAAAAACATTCAGTACTTC
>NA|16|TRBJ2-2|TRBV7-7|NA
CASSLGGHTNTGELFF
TGTGCTAGCAGCCTAGGGGGACACACGAACACCGGGGAGCTGTTTTTT